This entry describes one T cell receptor (beta chain). This entry comes from a study of blood T cell repertoires in COVID-19. Overall study context: Sites across the United States, Italy and Spain contributed samples from acute and convalescent COVID-19.

Per the original data handling: Amplification of reference gene primers provided the estimated nucleated cell counts. Profiling relied on immunoSEQ multiplex PCR, and the TCRdb table lists in-frame clones only, not all of them. V and J calls and clone size come straight from that table; D and trimming were deduced from the DNA. The sample has 200,000 to 250,000 clones; approximately 90% are singletons. Which cohort a participant joined came from the clinical history participants gave. Resolution of symptoms, clearance, or two negative PCRs was present in recovered Cohort 3 donors. J was trimmed by 2 bases and V by 3 bases; bases with no gene match: 2. CDR3 length: 15 residues. Germline CDR1 SGHVS, CDR2 FNYEAQ.

J is TRBJ2-1 and V is TRBV7-6; 9 nucleotides match TRBD2. Input material: PBMCs or T cells enriched from blood (not recorded which). The source of this sequence is a woman between 18 and 29 years old who had recovered from COVID-19. The CDR3 DNA follows: TGTGCCAGCAGCTTCGGGACTAGCCCCTACAATGAGCAGTTCTTC. It codes for CASSFGTSPYNEQFF.